This T cell receptor beta chain was obtained from a study of control samples from healthy donors and cancer patients. Profiling relied on immunoSEQ multiplex PCR, and the TCRdb table lists in-frame clones only, not all of them. The repertoire holds tens of thousands of clones, with around nine tenths as singletons. The CDR3 covers 14 residues. Trimming left V 4 bases short and J 5 bases short, with 10 bases between. Germline V lookup: CDR1 SGHRS, CDR2 YFSETQ. Input material: PBMCs. The V call is TRBV5-1, the J call TRBJ1-6, with a tentative D call TRBD1 (6 bases). The clonotype comes from a young man with colorectal cancer. The CDR3 sequence is CASSPRQDNSPLHF. Written as DNA, the CDR3 is TGCGCCAGCAGCCCGAGACAGGATAATTCACCCCTCCACTTT.